This T cell receptor (beta chain) was sequenced in a study of tissue T cells after allogeneic stem cell transplantation. Study information: Pathologist review favored tissue samples showing histologically apparent lymphocytes.

General study points: Which tissue TCRs were alloreactive or antigen-specific was not determined. Some clones might be persisting host cells. Motif-based clustering found tissue-specific repertoire signatures shared across patients, though few clones were shared.

On this clone itself: What it binds is not known.

The data were produced by immunoSEQ multiplex PCR, yet TCRdb's version contains in-frame clones alone and is incomplete. The table records roughly 3,500 clones, around 70% of them present only once. This CDR3 has 17 residues. Trimming took 0 bases from V and 0 from J, leaving 12 bases between them. Germline CDR1 reads PRHDT; CDR2 reads FYEKMQ (reference sequence). The TCR comes from a male donor aged 60 or older with lung cancer. Sample: tissue from the right colon, taken at autopsy. This chain uses TRBV13 with TRBJ1-3, with a tentative D call TRBD1 (5 bases). The CDR3 nucleotides read TGTGCCAGCAGCTTAGGACTTGACAGTACCTCTGGAAACACCATATATTTT. Translation gives CASSLGLDSTSGNTIYF.